This T cell receptor beta chain was retrieved from a study of blood T cell repertoires in COVID-19. TCRdb's table, derived via immunoSEQ multiplex PCR, lists solely in-frame clones and lacks some. The sample consists of about 300,000 clones, around nine tenths of them appearing once. Sequencing input: peripheral blood. The sequence was collected from a woman in her thirties with COVID-19, enrolled during active disease.

DNA of the CDR3: TGTGCCAGCAGAGCCGCGGGGGGGCCGTCTGATGAGCAGTTCTTC. This sequence encodes CASRAAGGPSDEQFF. This chain connects TRBV2 to TRBJ2-1; 9 bases match TRBD2. Unmatched junction bases numbered 11, after V lost 6 bases and J lost 8 bases. The CDR3 loop spans 15 amino acids. Germline CDR1 reads SNHLY; CDR2 reads FYNNEI.